Below, one T cell receptor beta chain is given with its context. Its antigen is still unknown. CD8+ and CD4+ T cells circulating in blood were sequenced for TCR beta. FACS enriched CD8+ TEMRA cells, while bulk CD8+ and CD4+ were negatively isolated. Random hexamers served to reverse transcribe about 0.45 to 1 ug RNA. With immunoSEQ multiplex PCR, TCR beta CDR3 was amplified across 54 Vbeta and 13 Jbeta. TCRdb redid the calling of the immunoSEQ multiplex PCR reads with MiXCR, one entry per CDR3 protein. This table holds 250,000 or so distinct CDR3 sequences, around 95% found once. The V gene's germline CDR1 is SGHVS and CDR2 FQNEAQ. V lost 6 bases, J lost 3 bases, and 20 bases stayed unmatched. The CDR3 is 19 residues long. This sample stems from a study of CD8 T cells in Susac syndrome. General study results and limits: It was acknowledged in the study that its TCR sequencing and HLA analysis involved a relatively small number of individuals.

V gene TRBV7-8 combines with J gene TRBJ1-5, with TRBD1 matching 7 bases. This sequence was found in a human donor with multiple sclerosis. The specimen was CD4+ T cells from PBMCs. CDR3 coding DNA: TGTGCCAGCAGGCAAGGGGGATTGAGGGACAGACGGTTCAATCAGCCCCAGCATTTT. Translated, it gives CASRQGGLRDRRFNQPQHF.